These 10 T cell receptor beta chains originate from one sample sequenced in a study of T cell changes during pregnancy in multiple sclerosis (dated by TCRdb to between 2018 and 2021). Receptor amplification or capture employed the immunoSEQ multiplex PCR assay. As stored in TCRdb, this immuneACCESS dataset retains in-frame rearrangements with V and J assigned. A fraction of the clones does not appear; measured against another copy, unresolved V genes explain less than half of the discrepancy, and the remainder lacks a known reason. In this sample the table shows tens of thousands of clones, approximately 94% of which occur a single time. The ten largest clones take up around 0.37% of the sample. The sequences come from CD4+ T cells from peripheral blood mononuclear cells, collected in the second trimester of pregnancy. All receptors come from a female donor with multiple sclerosis, enrolled in a pregnancy study.

The DNA for the CDR3 is TGTGCCAGCAGCCAAGGACTCACCTACGAGCAGTACTTC. Translation: CASSQGLTYEQYF. The rearrangement joins TRBV2 to TRBJ2-7, with a possible D match to TRBD2 (5 bases). Trimming stripped 6 bases from V and 2 bases from J, with 11 bases between. Germline CDR1 SNHLY, CDR2 FYNNEI. CDR3 length: 13 residues.

The chain uses TRBV4-1 and TRBJ2-6, with D unresolved. V dropped 2 bases and J dropped 2 bases, with 13 bases sitting between them. This CDR3 contains 17 residues. Germline lookup yields CDR1 MGHRA and CDR2 YSYEKL. The CDR3 sequence is CASSQQIMVAGANVLTF. In nucleotides, the CDR3 is TGCGCCAGCAGCCAACAGATAATGGTCGCTGGGGCCAACGTCCTGACTTTC.

This clone has a single count. The chain couples TRBV7-6 to TRBJ2-2; D is unclear. The V end was cut by 1 base, the J end by 0 bases, with 6 bases between. The CDR3 is 15 residues long. Germline V gives CDR1 SGHVS, CDR2 FNYEAQ. In DNA form, the CDR3 reads TGTGCCAGCAGCTTAGGTCATCCGAACACCGGGGAGCTGTTTTTT. Amino acid sequence: CASSLGHPNTGELFF. The whole variable domain, filled in from reference TRBV7-6 and TRBJ2-2, reads GAGVSQSPRYKVTKRGQDVALRCDPISGHVSLYWYRQALGQGPEFLTYFNYEAQQDKSGLPNDRFSAERPEGSISTLTIQRTEQRDSAMYRCASSLGHPNTGELFFGEGSRLTVL.

The genes are TRBV7-2 and TRBJ2-1, with unresolved D. The CDR3 covers 11 residues. Germline V lookup: CDR1 SGHTA, CDR2 FQGNSA. With 1 base removed from V and 12 bases from J, the gap between germline ends came to 7 bases. The CDR3 sequence: CASSLGIAQFF. DNA of the CDR3: TGTGCCAGCAGCTTAGGGATAGCGCAGTTCTTC. Supplemented by reference TRBV7-2 and TRBJ2-1, the full variable domain reads GAGVSQSPSNKVTEKGKDVELRCDPISGHTALYWYRQSLGQGLEFLIYFQGNSAPDKSGLPSDRFSAERTGGSVSTLTIQRTQQEDSAVYLCASSLGIAQFFGPGTRLTVL.

The genes are TRBV7-9 and TRBJ1-1; D is perhaps TRBD1 (6 bases). Trimming shortened V by 5 bases and J by 1 base, and 11 bases separated the two germline ends. There are 14 residues in the CDR3. The germline V gene has CDR1 SEHNR and CDR2 FQNEAQ (reference sequence). The CDR3 sequence: CASSKTTGNTEAFF. CDR3 DNA: TGTGCCAGCAGCAAAACGACAGGGAACACTGAAGCTTTCTTT. Full variable domain (outside the CDR3, taken from reference TRBV7-9 and TRBJ1-1): DTGVSQNPRHKITKRGQNVTFRCDPISEHNRLYWYRQTLGQGPEFLTYFQNEAQLEKSRLLSDRFSAERPKGSFSTLEIQRTEQGDSAMYLCASSKTTGNTEAFFGQGTRLTVV.

The CDR3, as DNA: TGCGCCAGCAGCTTGGTGGTTGCGGGCGGCTACACCTTC. Protein: CASSLVVAGGYTF. The chain joins TRBV5-1 to TRBJ1-2, with D uncertain. The germline gives CDR1 SGHRS, CDR2 YFSETQ. This CDR3 is 13 amino acids long. The V end lost 0 bases, the J end lost 8 bases, and 11 bases lay between the germline ends.

The genes are TRBV6-6 and TRBJ1-5; D possibly corresponds to TRBD1 (6 bases). Germline V gives CDR1 MNHNY, CDR2 SVGAGI (reference sequence). This CDR3 is 12 amino acids long. The V and J ends lost 7 bases and 4 bases respectively, with 8 bases between them. The CDR3 DNA follows: TGTGCCAGCAACAGGGAAAATCAGCCCCAGCATTTT. Its translation is CASNRENQPQHF.

The V gene is TRBV19, the J gene TRBJ1-5; D call uncertain. The germline V gene has CDR1 LNHDA and CDR2 SQIVND (reference sequence). CDR3 length: 16 amino acids. V dropped 3 bases and J dropped 3 bases, with 15 bases sitting between them. In nucleotides, the CDR3 is TGTGCCAGTAGTATCTATAACAGAGTCTTCAATCAGCCCCAGCATTTT. It codes for CASSIYNRVFNQPQHF.

The chain couples TRBV6-6 to TRBJ1-1; tentative D call: TRBD1 (6 bases). This CDR3 is built from 15 residues. The V gene lost 0 bases and the J gene lost 1 base, with 9 bases spanning the gap. CDR1 is MNHNY and CDR2 is SVGAGI in the germline V gene (reference sequence). The CDR3 DNA sequence: TGTGCCAGCAGTTACTCACAGGGCAGGAACACTGAAGCTTTCTTT. It codes for CASSYSQGRNTEAFF.

The chain is built from TRBV2 and TRBJ1-4; a possible D gene is TRBD1 (5 bases). Trimming pared 3 bases from V and 8 bases from J, leaving 10 bases between. The CDR3 has 13 amino acids. Germline V lookup: CDR1 SNHLY, CDR2 FYNNEI. The chain's CDR3 is CASSDRAAEKLFF. The CDR3 DNA follows: TGTGCCAGCAGTGACAGGGCGGCGGAAAAACTGTTTTTT.